The 27 T cell receptor beta chains below were found in one sample sequenced in a study of metastatic and nonmetastatic thyroid tumors. Using MiXCR, TCRdb reanalyzed the PCR reads. Among under 20,000 clones listed, roughly a fifth were seen once. Among the patients, none had received any treatment before thyroid surgery. The sequencing sample was made of tumor tissue. All receptors derive from a female donor with papillary thyroid cancer or a benign thyroid nodule (not recorded which). Some clones in this sample may be carry-over from other donors' samples.

This clone was recorded many times. The chain is built from TRBV6-1 and TRBJ2-1; 8 bases map to TRBD1. Germline CDR1 and CDR2: MNHNS and SASEGT. The ends lost 9 bases at V and 5 bases at J; junction bases unmatched: 9. The CDR3 runs 14 residues. The CDR3 nucleotides read TGTGCCAGTAGTTGGGCAGGGGGCAACAATGAGCAGTTCTTC. Translation gives CASSWAGGNNEQFF.

This clone was detected many times. In nucleotides, the CDR3 is TGTGCCAGCAGCTTAGCAGGGCAGGGCGAGCAGTACTTC. Translating it yields CASSLAGQGEQYF. The rearrangement links TRBV7-9 to TRBJ2-7; the D gene is possibly TRBD1 (5 bases). The V gene lost 0 bases and the J gene lost 6 bases, with 9 bases spanning the gap. The CDR3 sequence is 13 residues long. The germline gives CDR1 SEHNR, CDR2 FQNEAQ (reference sequence).

Only a few counts were recorded for this clone. A read error may account for a junction end that differs from germline. V usage is TRBV6-1 and J usage is TRBJ2-7, with D possibly matching TRBD2 (5 bases). The CDR3 runs to 12 residues. Germline lookup yields CDR1 MNHNS and CDR2 SASEGT. CDR3 sequence (DNA): TGTGCCAGCAGTACGGACTCCCACGAGCAGTATTTC. As protein: CASSTDSHEQYF.

This clone was counted many times. The chain couples TRBV4-1 to TRBJ2-4; no firm D call. The germline V gene encodes CDR1 MGHRA and CDR2 YSYEKL. The CDR3 is 17 residues long. V lost 2 bases, J lost 0 bases, and 14 bases lay in between. The chain's CDR3 is CASSQLSRPLAKNIQYF. CDR3 DNA: TGCGCCAGCAGCCAACTTAGCCGGCCCTTAGCCAAAAACATTCAGTACTTC.

There are many counts of this clone. The gene calls are TRBV27 and TRBJ2-7; 7 nucleotides match TRBD2. Germline V gene lookup returns CDR1 MNHEY and CDR2 SMNVEV (reference sequence). The CDR3 covers 17 residues. V was clipped by 1 base and J by 3 bases; unmatched bases: 12. This CDR3 reads CASSLFGPGREFYEQYF. Written as DNA, the CDR3 is TGTGCCAGCAGTTTATTCGGTCCGGGGCGGGAGTTCTACGAGCAGTACTTC.

This clone was detected ten times or more. This chain joins TRBV7-9 and TRBJ1-1; D remains unclear. The CDR3 sequence is 14 residues long. Germline V gene data show CDR1 as SEHNR and CDR2 as FQNEAQ (reference sequence). Trimming removed 7 bases at V and 0 bases at J, with 12 bases between. In DNA, the CDR3 is TGTGCCAGCACCCCGACGGGGATGAACACTGAAGCTTTCTTT. Protein: CASTPTGMNTEAFF.

In its sample, this clone ranks as medium-sized. The chain combines TRBV7-6 with TRBJ2-5; no clear D. Germline V gene data show CDR1 as SGHVS and CDR2 as FNYEAQ. This CDR3 is built from 12 residues. V lost 4 bases and J 1 base, leaving 4 bases between the germline ends. The CDR3 DNA sequence: TGTGCCAGCAGCTCACGCCAAGAGACCCAGTACTTC. Encoded protein: CASSSRQETQYF.

This clone was picked up many times. V usage is TRBV6-6 and J usage is TRBJ2-7; D unclear. Per the germline V gene, CDR1 is MNHNY and CDR2 is SVGAGI (reference sequence). The V gene lost 2 bases and the J gene lost 0 bases, with 8 bases spanning the gap. The CDR3 runs to 14 residues. The CDR3 DNA reads as TGTGCCAGCAGTTACCAGGCCAGCTCCTACGAGCAGTACTTC. Translating gives CASSYQASSYEQYF.

This chain uses TRBV20-1 with TRBJ2-7; D gene unclear. The V and J ends lost 0 bases and 4 bases respectively, with 7 bases between them. Germline CDR1 is DFQATT and CDR2 is SNEGSKA (reference sequence). The CDR3 runs 12 residues. As DNA, the CDR3 is TGCAGTGCTAGAGATTTGACTTACGAGCAGTACTTC. Its protein is CSARDLTYEQYF.

By share of the sample, this clone is medium-sized. This rearrangement joins TRBV19 to TRBJ2-6; D uncertain. V dropped 3 bases and J dropped 3 bases, with 6 bases sitting between them. The CDR3 is 14 residues long. Germline assignment: CDR1 LNHDA and CDR2 SQIVND (reference sequence). The CDR3 loop reads CASSMGGGANVLTF. DNA for the CDR3: TGTGCCAGTAGTATGGGCGGTGGGGCCAACGTCCTGACTTTC.

This clone was seen many times. This could be a read error, since a much larger clone is one nucleotide away. Within the sample, other DNA sequences also encode this same CDR3. The J gene is TRBJ2-7, the V gene TRBV28; 8 bases are a match to TRBD1. The CDR3 sequence is 14 residues long. In germline, CDR1 is MDHEN, CDR2 SYDVKM. The CDR3 region is CASSFGDRTYEQYF. The CDR3 region has the DNA TGCGCCAGCAGCTTCGGGGACAGGACCTACGAGCAGTACTTC.

This clone has ten or more counts. At the DNA level, this CDR3 is encoded by other sequences in the same sample as well. The V and J genes are TRBV11-2 and TRBJ1-5; 9 bases are a match to TRBD1. V was clipped by 6 bases and J by 7 bases; unmatched bases: 4. From germline, CDR1 is SGHAT and CDR2 FQNNGV. This CDR3 has 13 amino acids. CDR3 residues: CASSFDRGQPQHF. As DNA, the CDR3 is TGTGCCAGCAGTTTTGACAGGGGGCAGCCCCAGCATTTT.

This rearrangement joins TRBV5-4 to TRBJ2-7; possibly TRBD2 for D (6 bases). Looked up from germline, CDR1 is SGHNT and CDR2 is YYREEE (reference sequence). Trimming removed 5 bases at V and 4 bases at J, with 19 bases between. The CDR3 consists of 15 residues. CDR3 residues: CASSPGPGDLYEQYF. The CDR3 DNA is TGTGCCAGCAGTCCAGGGCCGGGGGATCTGTACGAGCAGTACTTC.

The sample holds many counts of this clone. The V gene is TRBV5-1, the J gene TRBJ2-2; perhaps TRBD2 as D (6 bases). The CDR3 has 16 residues. Germline CDR1 SGHRS, CDR2 YFSETQ. The germline V and J ends were trimmed by 0 bases and 6 bases, with 15 bases remaining between them. The CDR3 protein is CASSLGTTGRAGELFF. Here the CDR3 DNA reads TGCGCCAGCAGCTTGGGGACTACGGGGCGCGCCGGGGAGCTGTTTTTT. The whole variable domain, filled in from reference TRBV5-1 and TRBJ2-2, reads KAGVTQTPRYLIKTRGQQVTLSCSPISGHRSVSWYQQTPGQGLQFLFEYFSETQRNKGNFPGRFSGRQFSNSRSEMNVSTLELGDSALYLCASSLGTTGRAGELFFGEGSRLTVL.

This clone was detected many times. The chain is built from TRBV7-2 and TRBJ2-7; D gene unclear. CDR1 is SGHTA and CDR2 is FQGNSA in the germline V gene. Trimming took 3 bases from V and 5 from J, leaving 17 bases between them. This CDR3 region has 15 residues. CDR3 nucleotides: TGTGCCAGCAGCTTGGCGGCCTTGCTCTTAAACGAGCAGTACTTC. This translates into CASSLAALLLNEQYF.

CDR3 sequence reads: CGGGTGAGADFNEQFF. The CDR3 DNA sequence: TGTGGAGGTGGGACAGGGGCAGGGGCGGACTTCAATGAGCAGTTCTTC. J is TRBJ2-1 and V is TRBV6-1; 10 bases align to TRBD1. The CDR3 contains 16 residues. The germline CDR1 and CDR2 sequences are MNHNS and SASEGT.

This clone was found a few times. The chain has TRBV6-2 or TRBV6-3 and TRBJ2-1, with 12 positions matching TRBD1. Germline V lookup: CDR1 MNHEY, CDR2 SVGEGT. The trim removed 6 bases at V and 8 bases at J, leaving 8 bases unmatched. The CDR3 contains 15 residues. The CDR3 protein is CASSHIGTGGHEQFF. CDR3 sequence (DNA): TGTGCCAGCAGCCACATAGGGACAGGGGGCCATGAGCAGTTCTTC.

There are many counts of this clone. The chain carries TRBV7-9 and TRBJ1-5; D remains unclear. CDR1 SEHNR and CDR2 FQNEAQ come from the germline V gene (reference sequence). Trimming removed 6 bases at V and 2 bases at J, with 14 bases between. This CDR3 has 15 residues. CDR3 nucleotides: TGTGCCAGCAGTTCCCAAGGGAAGGGCAATCAGCCCCAGCATTTT. It is translated as CASSSQGKGNQPQHF.

This clone was seen ten or more times. The chain combines TRBV5-1 with TRBJ2-1, with 10 bases lining up with TRBD2. Germline V lookup: CDR1 SGHRS, CDR2 YFSETQ. Trimming at V came to 4 bases and at J to 5 bases, leaving 9 bases not matched to a gene. The CDR3 has 16 residues. In DNA form, the CDR3 reads TGCGCCAGCAGCCCGCCCGGGACTAGCGATCACAATGAGCAGTTCTTC. It is translated as CASSPPGTSDHNEQFF.

This clone was detected only a few times. The V and J genes are TRBV25-1 and TRBJ1-2; 10 bases fit TRBD1. Germline V gives CDR1 MGHDK, CDR2 SYGVNS. The CDR3 has 14 residues. V shed 6 bases, J shed 6 bases, and the junction held 7 bases outside the gene matches. The CDR3 here is CASSLGQGVDGYTF. The CDR3 region has the DNA TGTGCCAGCAGCTTAGGACAGGGGGTCGATGGCTACACCTTC.

This clone was seen repeatedly, ten times or more. The V and J genes are TRBV11-2 and TRBJ2-2, with 8 bases that match TRBD2. Looked up from germline, CDR1 is SGHAT and CDR2 is FQNNGV. V trimming: 5 bases; J trimming: 7 bases; junction bases outside the gene matches: 6. The CDR3 consists of 14 residues. CDR3 bases: TGTGCCAGCAGCACCGGACTAGCTAGCGGGGAGCTGTTTTTT. Translated: CASSTGLASGELFF.

In its sample, this clone was seen a few times. This chain links TRBV24-1 with TRBJ2-6; TRBD1 is a possible D gene (6 bases). Looked up from germline, CDR1 is KGHDR and CDR2 is SFDVKD. Trimming took off 7 bases at V and 2 bases at J, with 14 bases between the two ends. This CDR3 region has 16 residues. CDR3 sequence: CATSPSTGTGANVLTF. In DNA, the CDR3 is TGTGCCACCAGCCCCTCCACAGGGACTGGGGCCAACGTCCTGACTTTC.

In its sample, this clone was seen many times. CDR3 bases: TGTGCCAGCAGTGAAATAGCGGGAGCGGGAGAGACCCAGTACTTC. It encodes CASSEIAGAGETQYF. The chain couples TRBV6-2 or TRBV6-3 to TRBJ2-5; the match to TRBD2 covers 9 bases. Germline CDR1 and CDR2: MNHEY and SVGEGT. The V and J ends lost 5 bases and 4 bases, in that order; junction bases with no gene match: 8. The CDR3 is 15 residues long.

Points on this clone: This CDR3 is missing its conserved last phenylalanine or tryptophan, likely due to a read error. The V call is TRBV9, the J call TRBJ1-1; D ambiguous. The CDR3 extends over 14 amino acids. Germline V gives CDR1 SGDLS, CDR2 YYNGEE. Trimming shortened V by 0 bases and J by 5 bases, and 11 bases separated the two germline ends. CDR3 sequence reads: CASSVVNRVTEAFL. Here the CDR3 DNA reads TGTGCCAGCAGCGTAGTAAACAGAGTAACTGAAGCTTTCCTT.

The V call is TRBV5-1, the J call TRBJ2-7; the match to TRBD1 covers 7 bases. The germline CDR1 and CDR2 sequences are SGHRS and YFSETQ. Trimming at V came to 0 bases and at J to 3 bases, leaving 6 bases not matched to a gene. The length of the CDR3 is 15 residues. CDR3 sequence reads: CASSLVWGQSYEQYF. CDR3 coding DNA: TGCGCCAGCAGCTTGGTCTGGGGACAGAGCTACGAGCAGTACTTC.

This clone was found a few times. J is TRBJ2-7 and V is TRBV28; 7 positions agree with TRBD1. This CDR3 is built from 14 residues. Germline V CDR1 and CDR2: MDHEN, SYDVKM. With 2 bases clipped from V and 2 bases from J, the junction kept 3 bases outside the gene matches. In DNA, the CDR3 is TGTGCCAGCAGTTTAATCACAGGGGCCTACGAGCAGTACTTC. It yields the protein CASSLITGAYEQYF.

Concerning this clone itself: This may be a read error: a much more frequent sequence differs by one nucleotide. The chain recombines TRBV11-2 with TRBJ2-3; TRBD2 is a possible D gene (6 bases). Germline CDR1 and CDR2: SGHAT and FQNNGV. The CDR3 has 15 amino acids. In DNA, the CDR3 is TGTGTCAGCAGCTTAGGGTTAGGAGGGACAGATACGCAGTATTTT. Residues: CVSSLGLGGTDTQYF. Using reference TRBV11-2 and TRBJ2-3 for the parts outside the CDR3, the full variable domain is EAGVAQSPRYKIIEKRQSVAFWCNPISGHATLYWYQQILGQGPKLLIQFQNNGVVDDSQLPKDRFSAERLKGVDSTLKIQPAKLEDSAVYLCVSSLGLGGTDTQYFGPGTRLTVL.